Below, 29 T cell receptor beta chains from the same sample are listed, as sequenced in a study of blood T cell repertoires in COVID-19. The data were produced by immunoSEQ multiplex PCR, yet TCRdb's version contains in-frame clones alone and is incomplete. The table lists fewer than 100,000 clones, around 87% of them singletons. Material for sequencing was peripheral blood. Source of these receptors: a human donor with acute or convalescent COVID-19. The donor label of this sample is uncertain.

V is TRBV6-1 and J is TRBJ1-2, with TRBD1 matching over 8 bases. V dropped 5 bases and J dropped 3; count of bases not matched to a gene: 8. The CDR3 has 15 amino acids. Looked up from germline, CDR1 is MNHNS and CDR2 is SASEGT. This CDR3 reads CASSMGAGGDYGYTF. In DNA, the CDR3 is TGTGCCAGCAGTATGGGGGCAGGGGGCGACTATGGCTACACCTTC.

This chain joins TRBV6-5 and TRBJ1-2; D is uncertain. CDR3 length: 13 amino acids. From germline, CDR1 is MNHEY and CDR2 SVGAGI. V lost 11 bases and J lost 2, with 15 bases in between. CDR3 in amino acids: CAGRSMPNYGYTF. DNA of the CDR3: TGTGCCGGGAGAAGTATGCCCAACTATGGCTACACCTTC.

The chain carries TRBV11-3 and TRBJ2-1, with TRBD1 matching over 10 bases. The V and J ends lost 0 bases and 0 bases, in that order; junction bases with no gene match: 2. CDR3 size: 17 residues. Germline loops: CDR1 SGHNT, CDR2 YENEEA. CDR3 nucleotide sequence: TGTGCCAGCAGCTTAGAAAGACAGGGGGCCTCCTACAATGAGCAGTTCTTC. This encodes CASSLERQGASYNEQFF.

The chain recombines TRBV30 with TRBJ1-6; the D gene is possibly TRBD1 (5 bases). CDR3 length: 13 residues. Germline V CDR1 and CDR2: GTSNPN, SVGIG (reference sequence). V shed 1 base and J shed 8 bases, with 9 bases lying between them. This CDR3 reads CAWSAWDYSPLHF. As DNA, the CDR3 is TGTGCCTGGAGTGCTTGGGACTATTCACCCCTCCACTTT. Full variable domain (rest looked up from reference TRBV30 and TRBJ1-6): SQTIHQWPATLVQPVGSPLSLECTVEGTSNPNLYWYRQAAGRGLQLLFYSVGIGQISSEVPQNLSASRPQDRQFILSSKKLLLSDSGFYLCAWSAWDYSPLHFGNGTRLTVT.

The chain has TRBV14 and TRBJ1-2; possibly TRBD1 for D (5 bases). Trimming shortened V by 2 bases and J by 4 bases, and 8 bases separated the two germline ends. The CDR3 is 13 amino acids. Germline CDR1 and CDR2: SGHDN and FVKESK. The CDR3 DNA is TGTGCCAGCAGCCAAACAGGAGTCTATGGCTACACCTTC. This sequence encodes CASSQTGVYGYTF.

The chain joins TRBV19 to TRBJ1-1; 7 bases agree with TRBD1. The CDR3 is made up of 13 amino acids. V lost 10 bases, J lost 4 bases, and 9 bases stayed unmatched. CDR1 LNHDA and CDR2 SQIVND come from the germline V gene (reference sequence). CDR3 sequence reads: CAIWGQGGTEAFF. CDR3 coding DNA: TGTGCCATATGGGGCCAGGGGGGCACTGAAGCTTTCTTT. Based on the CDR3 plus reference TRBV19 and TRBJ1-1, the full variable domain is DGGITQSPKYLFRKEGQNVTLSCEQNLNHDAMYWYRQDPGQGLRLIYYSQIVNDFQKGDIAEGYSVSREKKESFPLTVTSAQKNPTAFYLCAIWGQGGTEAFFGQGTRLTVV.

V is TRBV6-5 and J is TRBJ1-1, with TRBD1 matching over 8 bases. The V gene's germline CDR1 is MNHEY and CDR2 SVGAGI. This CDR3 has 12 residues. The junction had 2 bases not matched to a gene; V was cut back by 6 bases and J by 5 bases. Here the CDR3 reads CASRRQGTEAFF. In DNA form, the CDR3 reads TGTGCCAGCAGAAGACAGGGGACTGAAGCTTTCTTT.

The count of this clone is one. The V and J genes are TRBV5-1 and TRBJ2-3; no firm D call. With 0 bases removed from V and 4 bases from J, the gap between germline ends came to 9 bases. The CDR3 is made up of 14 amino acids. Germline loops: CDR1 SGHRS, CDR2 YFSETQ. The DNA of the CDR3 is TGCGCCAGCAGCTTGGCCAGCGAGGCAGATACGCAGTATTTT. Translation gives CASSLASEADTQYF.

This sequence joins TRBV30 and TRBJ2-3; D remains unclear. V was trimmed by 4 bases and J by 0 bases, leaving 8 bases between them. CDR3 length: 13 amino acids. Germline values: CDR1 GTSNPN, CDR2 SVGIG (reference sequence). The CDR3 is CAWIRASTDTQYF. The DNA of the CDR3 is TGTGCCTGGATTCGAGCTAGCACAGATACGCAGTATTTT.

There are a few counts of this clone. CDR3: CSASAVSGNTIYF. For the CDR3, the DNA is TGCAGTGCTAGTGCAGTTTCGGGAAACACCATATATTTT. This chain joins TRBV20-1 and TRBJ1-3; D gene ambiguous. CDR3 length: 13 residues. The germline CDR1 and CDR2 sequences are DFQATT and SNEGSKA (reference sequence). V was pared by 3 bases and J by 4 bases, with 10 bases between.

The chain couples TRBV3-1 (or the pseudogene TRBV3-2) to TRBJ2-1; 7 nucleotides line up with TRBD2. J was trimmed by 7 bases and V by 1 base; bases with no gene match: 7. This CDR3 contains 15 residues. The germline V gene encodes CDR1 LGHDT and CDR2 YNNKEL (reference sequence). CDR3 sequence (DNA): TGTGCCAGCAGCCAAGTCCGGGGGGTGGGGAATGAGCAGTTCTTC. Translated, it gives CASSQVRGVGNEQFF.

The CDR3 sequence: CATSDGQGKETQYF. Written as DNA, the CDR3 is TGTGCCACCAGTGATGGACAGGGGAAAGAGACCCAGTACTTC. V is TRBV24-1 and J is TRBJ2-5; 9 bases align to TRBD1. There are 14 residues in the CDR3. Trimming cost V 3 bases and J 3 bases; bases outside gene matches: 1. CDR1 is KGHDR and CDR2 is SFDVKD in the germline V gene.

The V gene is TRBV19, the J gene TRBJ1-2; tentative D call: TRBD1 (6 bases). The CDR3 has 14 amino acids. Germline loops: CDR1 LNHDA, CDR2 SQIVND (reference sequence). V lost 3 bases to trimming and J lost 8 bases, with 16 bases between them. CDR3 loop: CASSMRTDTRGYTF. The CDR3 nucleotides are TGTGCCAGTAGTATGAGGACAGATACGAGGGGCTACACCTTC.

CDR3 protein: CASSNTRGGDTQYF. CDR3 bases: TGTGCCAGCAGCAACACTAGGGGAGGGGATACGCAGTATTTT. The chain is built from TRBV9 and TRBJ2-3, with 7 bases aligning to TRBD2. Germline CDR1 SGDLS, CDR2 YYNGEE. The CDR3 runs 14 residues. J gave up 6 bases and V 4 bases, and 8 bases lay outside the gene matches.

V is TRBV6-5 and J is TRBJ2-1, with D perhaps TRBD2 (6 bases). The CDR3 sequence is 16 residues long. Trimming took 0 bases from V and 0 from J, leaving 9 bases between them. The V gene's germline CDR1 is MNHEY and CDR2 SVGAGI. CDR3 coding DNA: TGTGCCAGCAGTTACTCTGCGGGGAGCTCCTACAATGAGCAGTTCTTC. It is translated as CASSYSAGSSYNEQFF.

CDR3 region: CASSLWYGGDNTGELFF. The DNA for the CDR3 is TGTGCCAGCAGTTTATGGTACGGGGGGGACAACACCGGGGAGCTGTTTTTT. V gene TRBV28 combines with J gene TRBJ2-2; 8 nucleotides agree with TRBD2. The trim removed 0 bases at V and 2 bases at J, leaving 5 bases unmatched. The CDR3 spans 17 residues. CDR1 and CDR2 from the germline V gene are MDHEN and SYDVKM.

V usage is TRBV6-5 and J usage is TRBJ2-3, with 8 bases lining up with TRBD2. CDR1 and CDR2 (germline): MNHEY, SVGAGI. V trimming: 5 bases; J trimming: 4 bases; junction bases outside the gene matches: 8. CDR3 length equals 15 residues. The CDR3 region has the DNA TGTGCCAGCAGTCCGGGACTAGGGCCCCCAGATACGCAGTATTTT. This codes for CASSPGLGPPDTQYF.

This clone appeared once. The chain couples TRBV4-3 to TRBJ2-1, with D perhaps TRBD1 (6 bases). Trimming cost V 5 bases and J 3 bases, with 8 bases left between them. The CDR3 runs to 13 residues. CDR1 is LGHNA and CDR2 is YSLEER in the germline V gene. CDR3 DNA: TGCGCCAGCAGCGAGGGGGTCTACAATGAGCAGTTCTTC. This encodes CASSEGVYNEQFF.

CDR3 nucleotide sequence: TGTGCCAGCAGCGTACGTACCGGGACAGGGGATAAGCAGTACTTC. Translated: CASSVRTGTGDKQYF. The V and J genes are TRBV9 and TRBJ2-7, with TRBD1 matching over 10 bases. The CDR3 runs 15 residues. In germline, CDR1 is SGDLS, CDR2 YYNGEE. V was pared by 1 base and J by 8 bases, with 9 bases of the junction left unmatched.

The chain has TRBV18 and TRBJ1-4; the D gene is possibly TRBD1 (5 bases). The germline V and J ends were trimmed by 5 bases and 8 bases, with 15 bases remaining between them. The CDR3 is 14 amino acids. The V gene's germline CDR1 is KGHSH and CDR2 LQKENI. Here the CDR3 DNA reads TGTGCCAGCTCAACGACAGTCGAAGGCGAAAAACTGTTTTTT. Protein sequence: CASSTTVEGEKLFF.

The chain couples TRBV5-6 to TRBJ2-6; maybe TRBD2 (7 bases). With 4 bases removed from V and 0 bases from J, the gap between germline ends came to 11 bases. This CDR3 comprises 16 residues. Germline-derived CDR1 and CDR2 are SGHDT and YYEEEE. CDR3 bases: TGTGCCAGCAGCCCCGCGGGGGCCTCTGGGGCCAACGTCCTGACTTTC. Its protein is CASSPAGASGANVLTF.

V usage is TRBV2 and J usage is TRBJ1-2; 9 nucleotides match TRBD1. Germline CDR1 SNHLY, CDR2 FYNNEI. The CDR3 runs 16 residues. V trimming: 6 bases; J trimming: 0 bases; junction bases outside the gene matches: 8. This CDR3 is CASSYRGREANYGYTF. CDR3 nucleotides: TGTGCCAGCAGCTACAGGGGGCGCGAGGCTAACTATGGCTACACCTTC.

The chain couples TRBV15 to TRBJ1-4, with 9 positions matching TRBD1. CDR1 is LNHNV, CDR2 YYDKDF, per germline (reference sequence). This CDR3 comprises 16 residues. The ends lost 2 bases at V and 8 bases at J; junction bases unmatched: 9. The CDR3 reads CATSRIATGGQEKLFF. The DNA for the CDR3 is TGTGCCACCAGCAGAATAGCGACAGGGGGGCAGGAAAAACTGTTTTTT.

This sequence joins TRBV3-1 (or the pseudogene TRBV3-2) and TRBJ1-5, with a tentative D call TRBD1 (5 bases). Germline V lookup: CDR1 LGHDT, CDR2 YNNKEL (reference sequence). There are 13 residues in the CDR3. The V end was cut by 4 bases, the J end by 4 bases, with 8 bases between. This CDR3 reads CASSRTRNQPQHF. Written as DNA, the CDR3 is TGTGCCAGCAGCCGGACACGAAATCAGCCCCAGCATTTT.

Comment on this clone: The junction shows a germline mismatch at one end, possibly a read error. The rearrangement joins TRBV5-4 to TRBJ2-1; 8 bases are a match to TRBD2. The CDR3 consists of 15 residues. Germline V gives CDR1 SGHNT, CDR2 YYREEE (reference sequence). The CDR3 region is CASSFQRGLINGQFF. For the CDR3, the DNA is TGTGCCAGCAGCTTCCAGCGGGGGCTGATAAATGGGCAGTTCTTC.

The chain joins TRBV27 to TRBJ1-2; TRBD1 aligns across 9 bases. CDR3 size: 19 residues. The germline V gene encodes CDR1 MNHEY and CDR2 SMNVEV (reference sequence). Trimming removed 0 bases from V and 8 bases from J; junction bases left unmatched: 19. The CDR3 sequence is CASSLSRRVGGDREGGYTF. DNA of the CDR3: TGTGCCAGCAGTTTATCGAGGCGTGTCGGAGGGGACAGGGAAGGAGGCTACACCTTC.

The chain joins TRBV3-1 (or the pseudogene TRBV3-2) to TRBJ2-7, with TRBD2 as a possible D gene (5 bases). Trimming stripped 4 bases from V and 3 bases from J, with 10 bases between. Per germline, CDR1 LGHDT and CDR2 YNNKEL (reference sequence). The CDR3 has 13 amino acids. The CDR3 sequence: CASSPFRGYEQYF. DNA for the CDR3: TGTGCCAGCAGCCCCTTCCGGGGCTACGAGCAGTACTTC.

The V gene is TRBV11-2, the J gene TRBJ2-5; 7 nucleotides line up with TRBD1. Unmatched junction bases numbered 8, after V lost 5 bases and J lost 5 bases. Germline CDR1 reads SGHAT; CDR2 reads FQNNGV. This CDR3 has 14 amino acids. The CDR3 sequence: CASSPYRGGETQYF. The CDR3 nucleotides read TGTGCCAGCAGCCCATACAGGGGTGGCGAGACCCAGTACTTC. Based on the CDR3 plus reference TRBV11-2 and TRBJ2-5, the full variable domain is EAGVAQSPRYKIIEKRQSVAFWCNPISGHATLYWYQQILGQGPKLLIQFQNNGVVDDSQLPKDRFSAERLKGVDSTLKIQPAKLEDSAVYLCASSPYRGGETQYFGPGTRLLVL.

The rearrangement links TRBV19 to TRBJ1-6, with a weak D call TRBD1 (6 bases). The CDR3 has 14 amino acids. The V and J ends lost 8 bases and 4 bases respectively, with 12 bases between them. CDR1 is LNHDA, CDR2 SQIVND, per germline (reference sequence). CDR3 in DNA: TGTGCCAGTCGCTTCGGACAGTATAATTCACCCCTCCACTTT. Translation gives CASRFGQYNSPLHF.